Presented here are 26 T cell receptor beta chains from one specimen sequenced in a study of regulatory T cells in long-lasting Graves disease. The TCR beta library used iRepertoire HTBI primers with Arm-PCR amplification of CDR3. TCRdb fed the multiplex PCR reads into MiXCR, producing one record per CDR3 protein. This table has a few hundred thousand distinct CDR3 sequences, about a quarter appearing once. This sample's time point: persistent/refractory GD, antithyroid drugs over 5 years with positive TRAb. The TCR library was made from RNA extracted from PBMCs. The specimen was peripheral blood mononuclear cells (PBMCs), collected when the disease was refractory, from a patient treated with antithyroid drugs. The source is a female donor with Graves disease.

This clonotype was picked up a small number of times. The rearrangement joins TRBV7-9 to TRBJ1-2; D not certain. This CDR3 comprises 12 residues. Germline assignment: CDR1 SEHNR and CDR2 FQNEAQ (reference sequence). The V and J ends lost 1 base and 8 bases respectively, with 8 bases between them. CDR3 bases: TGTGCCAGCAGCTTAGGGGTTCCCGGCTACACCTTC. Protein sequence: CASSLGVPGYTF.

CDR3: CASSPGPSNTEAFF. The CDR3 coding sequence is TGTGCCAGCAGCCCAGGGCCCAGTAACACTGAAGCTTTCTTT. This chain joins TRBV7-3 and TRBJ1-1, with D perhaps matching TRBD1 (5 bases). V lost 5 bases and J lost 2, with 12 bases in between. Germline V gives CDR1 SGHTA, CDR2 FQGTGA. The CDR3 consists of 14 residues.

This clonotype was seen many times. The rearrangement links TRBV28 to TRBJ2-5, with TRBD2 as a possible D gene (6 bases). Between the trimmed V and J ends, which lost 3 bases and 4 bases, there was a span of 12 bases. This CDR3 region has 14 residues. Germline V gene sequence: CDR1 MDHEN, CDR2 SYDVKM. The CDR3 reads CASSLGRLGETQYF. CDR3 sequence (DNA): TGTGCCAGCAGTTTGGGGAGGCTCGGAGAGACCCAGTACTTC.

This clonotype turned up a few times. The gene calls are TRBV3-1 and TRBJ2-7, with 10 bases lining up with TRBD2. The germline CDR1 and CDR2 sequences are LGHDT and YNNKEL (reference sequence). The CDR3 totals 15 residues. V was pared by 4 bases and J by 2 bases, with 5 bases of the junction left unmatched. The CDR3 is CASSPGGTSAYEQYF. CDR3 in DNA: TGTGCCAGCAGCCCAGGAGGGACTAGCGCCTACGAGCAGTACTTC.

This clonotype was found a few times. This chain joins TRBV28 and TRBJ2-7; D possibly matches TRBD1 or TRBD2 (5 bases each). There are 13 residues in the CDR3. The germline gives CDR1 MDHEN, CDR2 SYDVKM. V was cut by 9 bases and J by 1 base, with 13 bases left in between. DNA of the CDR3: TGTGCCAGTACGAGGGGAACGTCCTACGAGCAGTACTTC. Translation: CASTRGTSYEQYF. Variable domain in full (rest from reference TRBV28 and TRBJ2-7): DVKVTQSSRYLVKRTGEKVFLECVQDMDHENMFWYRQDPGLGLRLIYFSYDVKMKEKGDIPEGYSVSREKKERFSLILESASTNQTSMYLCASTRGTSYEQYFGPGTRLTVT.

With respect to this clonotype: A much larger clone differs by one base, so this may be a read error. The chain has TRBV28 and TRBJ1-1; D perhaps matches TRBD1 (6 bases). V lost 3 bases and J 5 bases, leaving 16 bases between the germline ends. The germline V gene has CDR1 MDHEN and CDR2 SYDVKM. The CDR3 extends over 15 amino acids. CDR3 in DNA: TGTGCCAGCAGTTTTAGTCACAGGGCCTGGACTGAAGCTTTCTTT. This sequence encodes CASSFSHRAWTEAFF.

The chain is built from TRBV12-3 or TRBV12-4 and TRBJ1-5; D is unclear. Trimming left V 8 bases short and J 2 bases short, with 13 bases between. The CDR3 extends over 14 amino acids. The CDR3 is CASVWAGGNQPQHF. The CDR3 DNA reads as TGTGCCAGCGTCTGGGCTGGAGGCAATCAGCCCCAGCATTTT.

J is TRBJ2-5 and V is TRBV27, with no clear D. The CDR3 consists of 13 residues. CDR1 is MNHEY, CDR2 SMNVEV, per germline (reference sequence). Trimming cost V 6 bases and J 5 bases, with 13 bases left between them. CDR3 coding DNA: TGTGCCAGCAGCAGTTTCGCCAAGGAGACCCAGTACTTC. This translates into CASSSFAKETQYF.

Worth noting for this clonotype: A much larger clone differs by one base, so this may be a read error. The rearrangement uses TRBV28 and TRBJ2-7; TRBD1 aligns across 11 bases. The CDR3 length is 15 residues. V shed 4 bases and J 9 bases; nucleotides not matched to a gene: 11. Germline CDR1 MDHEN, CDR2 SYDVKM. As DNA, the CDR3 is TGTGCCAGCAGTTCGTCGGGGACAGGGGGGAACGGGCAGTACTTC. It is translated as CASSSSGTGGNGQYF.

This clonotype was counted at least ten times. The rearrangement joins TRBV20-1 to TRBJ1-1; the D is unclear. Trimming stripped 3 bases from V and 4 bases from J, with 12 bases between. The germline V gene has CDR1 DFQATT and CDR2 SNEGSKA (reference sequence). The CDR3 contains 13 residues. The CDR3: CSARVSSVTEAFF. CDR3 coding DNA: TGCAGTGCTAGGGTCTCGTCGGTCACTGAAGCTTTCTTT.

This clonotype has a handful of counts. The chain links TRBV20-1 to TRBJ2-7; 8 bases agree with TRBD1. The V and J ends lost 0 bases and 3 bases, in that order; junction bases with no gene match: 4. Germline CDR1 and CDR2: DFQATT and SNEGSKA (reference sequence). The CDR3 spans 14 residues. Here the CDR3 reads CSARDITGGYEQYF. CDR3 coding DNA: TGCAGTGCTAGAGATATCACAGGGGGCTACGAGCAGTACTTC.

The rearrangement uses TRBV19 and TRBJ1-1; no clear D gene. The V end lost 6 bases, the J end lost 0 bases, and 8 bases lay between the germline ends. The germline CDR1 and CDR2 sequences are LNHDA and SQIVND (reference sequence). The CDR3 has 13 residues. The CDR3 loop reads CASRQQMNTEAFF. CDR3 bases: TGTGCCAGTAGGCAACAGATGAACACTGAAGCTTTCTTT.

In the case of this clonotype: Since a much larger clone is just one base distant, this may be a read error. The chain's CDR3 is CASSPDLGPLGYTF. CDR3 DNA: TGTGCCAGCAGCCCCGACTTAGGGCCTCTTGGCTACACCTTC. This chain uses TRBV7-2 with TRBJ1-2; D uncertain. In germline, CDR1 is SGHTA, CDR2 FQGNSA. Trimming removed 5 bases from V and 7 bases from J, with 17 bases in between. The CDR3 runs 14 residues.

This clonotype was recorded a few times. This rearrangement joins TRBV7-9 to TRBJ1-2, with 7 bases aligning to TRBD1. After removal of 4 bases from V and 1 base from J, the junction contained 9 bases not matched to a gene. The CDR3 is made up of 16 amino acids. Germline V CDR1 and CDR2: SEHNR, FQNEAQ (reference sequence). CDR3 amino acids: CASSSFGTDYNYGYTF. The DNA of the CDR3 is TGTGCCAGCAGCTCCTTCGGGACAGACTATAACTATGGCTACACCTTC.

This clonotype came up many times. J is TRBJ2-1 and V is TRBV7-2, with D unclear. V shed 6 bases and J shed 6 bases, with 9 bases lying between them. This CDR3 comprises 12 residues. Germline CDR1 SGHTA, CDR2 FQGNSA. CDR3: CASRPNSNEQFF. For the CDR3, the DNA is TGTGCCAGCAGACCCAACAGCAATGAGCAGTTCTTC.

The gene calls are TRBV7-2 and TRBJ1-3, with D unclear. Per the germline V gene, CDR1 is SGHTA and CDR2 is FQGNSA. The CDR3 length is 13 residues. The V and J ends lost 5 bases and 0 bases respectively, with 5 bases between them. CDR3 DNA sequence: TGTGCCAGCAGCGGCAACTCTGGAAACACCATATATTTT. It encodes CASSGNSGNTIYF.

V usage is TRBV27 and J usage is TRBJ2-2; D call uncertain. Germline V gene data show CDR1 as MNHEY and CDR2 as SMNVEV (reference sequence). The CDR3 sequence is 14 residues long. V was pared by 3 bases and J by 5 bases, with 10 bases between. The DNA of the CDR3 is TGTGCCAGCAGTTTTGTCTCGGAGACCGGGGAGCTGTTTTTT. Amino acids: CASSFVSETGELFF.

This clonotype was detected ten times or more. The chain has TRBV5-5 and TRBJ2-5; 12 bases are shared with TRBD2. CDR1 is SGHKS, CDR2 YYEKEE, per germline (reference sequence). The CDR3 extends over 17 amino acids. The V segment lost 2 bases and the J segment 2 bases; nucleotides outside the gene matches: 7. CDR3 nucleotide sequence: TGTGCCAGCAGCTTAGGGGGACTAGCGGGCGGACAAGAGACCCAGTACTTC. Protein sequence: CASSLGGLAGGQETQYF.

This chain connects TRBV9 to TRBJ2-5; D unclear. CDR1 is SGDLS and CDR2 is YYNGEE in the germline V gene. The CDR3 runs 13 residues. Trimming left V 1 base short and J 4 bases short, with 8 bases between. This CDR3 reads CASSVWGIETQYF. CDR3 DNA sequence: TGTGCCAGCAGCGTATGGGGAATAGAGACCCAGTACTTC.

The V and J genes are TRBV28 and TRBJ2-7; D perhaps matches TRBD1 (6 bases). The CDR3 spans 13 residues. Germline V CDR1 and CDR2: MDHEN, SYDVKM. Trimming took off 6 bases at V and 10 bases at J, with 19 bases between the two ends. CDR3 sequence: CASRTQGRYKQYF. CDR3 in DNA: TGTGCCAGCAGGACGCAGGGGCGGTACAAACAGTACTTC.

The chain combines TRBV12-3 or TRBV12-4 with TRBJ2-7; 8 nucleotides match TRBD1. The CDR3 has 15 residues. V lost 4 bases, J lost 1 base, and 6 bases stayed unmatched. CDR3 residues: CASSYETGDSYEQYF. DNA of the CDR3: TGTGCCAGCAGTTATGAGACAGGGGATTCCTACGAGCAGTACTTC.

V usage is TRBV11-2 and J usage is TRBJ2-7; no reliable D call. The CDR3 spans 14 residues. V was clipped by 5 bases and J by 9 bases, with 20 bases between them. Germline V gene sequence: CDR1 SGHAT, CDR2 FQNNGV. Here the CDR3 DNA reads TGTGCCAGCAGCCGCGTAGGGAATCGGAACGGGCAGTACTTC. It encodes CASSRVGNRNGQYF.

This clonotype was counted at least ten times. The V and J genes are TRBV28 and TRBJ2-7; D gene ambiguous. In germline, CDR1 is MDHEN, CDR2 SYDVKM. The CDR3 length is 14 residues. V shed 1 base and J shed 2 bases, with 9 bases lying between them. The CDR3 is CASSLYSLTYEQYF. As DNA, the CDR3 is TGTGCCAGCAGTTTATACTCCTTGACCTACGAGCAGTACTTC. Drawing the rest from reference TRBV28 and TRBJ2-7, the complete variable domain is DVKVTQSSRYLVKRTGEKVFLECVQDMDHENMFWYRQDPGLGLRLIYFSYDVKMKEKGDIPEGYSVSREKKERFSLILESASTNQTSMYLCASSLYSLTYEQYFGPGTRLTVT.

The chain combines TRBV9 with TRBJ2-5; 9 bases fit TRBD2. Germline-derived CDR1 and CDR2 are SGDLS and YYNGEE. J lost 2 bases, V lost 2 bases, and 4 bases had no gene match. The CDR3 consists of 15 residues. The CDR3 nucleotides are TGTGCCAGCAGCGTGGGGACTAGCAGACAAGAGACCCAGTACTTC. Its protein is CASSVGTSRQETQYF. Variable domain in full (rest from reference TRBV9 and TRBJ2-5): DSGVTQTPKHLITATGQRVTLRCSPRSGDLSVYWYQQSLDQGLQFLIQYYNGEERAKGNILERFSAQQFPDLHSELNLSSLELGDSALYFCASSVGTSRQETQYFGPGTRLLVL.

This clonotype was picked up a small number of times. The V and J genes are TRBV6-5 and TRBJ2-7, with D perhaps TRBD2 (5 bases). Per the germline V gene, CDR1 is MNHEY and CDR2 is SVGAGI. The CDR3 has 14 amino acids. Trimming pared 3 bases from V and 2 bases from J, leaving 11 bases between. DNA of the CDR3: TGTGCCAGCAGTTATATCCCCGGGGCCTACGAGCAGTACTTC. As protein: CASSYIPGAYEQYF.

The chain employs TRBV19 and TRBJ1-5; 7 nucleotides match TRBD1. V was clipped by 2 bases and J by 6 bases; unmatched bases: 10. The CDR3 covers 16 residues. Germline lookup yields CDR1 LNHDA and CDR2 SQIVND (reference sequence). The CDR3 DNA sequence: TGTGCCAGTAGTATACACCCCAGGGGGAATATTCAGCCCCAGCATTTT. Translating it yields CASSIHPRGNIQPQHF.